Listed below are T cell receptor beta chains from one sample, sequenced in a study of cytomegalovirus exposure and HLA in healthy donors. Clones were sequenced by immunoSEQ multiplex PCR, and TCRdb holds only the in-frame ones, with some missing. This table holds roughly 150,000 clones, 70% to 90% found once. The sample taken for sequencing was PBMCs. These receptors all stem from a woman aged 30 to 39 in good health and CMV-seronegative. CDR3s include the opening cysteine and the closing phenylalanine or tryptophan. The D gene is left open where the match is weak. Some rows have no size entry. The others give once, few or many, or a class for an expanded clone.

d_gene	abundance	j_gene	v_gene	CDR3aa	CDR3nt
.	.	TRBJ2-1	TRBV4-1	CASSQVRERADTQFF	TGCGCCAGCAGCCAAGTCCGGGAGAGGGCCGATACTCAGTTCTTC
TRBD2	.	TRBJ2-3	TRBV5-8	CASSQYSTSSDTQYF	TGTGCCAGCAGCCAATATTCGACTAGCTCAGATACGCAGTATTTT
.	.	TRBJ1-5	TRBV30	CAWKGGYGQPQHF	TGTGCCTGGAAGGGGGGGTACGGTCAGCCCCAGCATTTT
TRBD2	.	TRBJ2-7	TRBV27	CASSWTSGGLRGDEQYF	TGTGCCAGCAGCTGGACTAGCGGGGGCCTCCGAGGGGACGAGCAGTACTTC
TRBD2	.	TRBJ2-1	TRBV4-1	CASSGAGGPNNEQFF	TGCGCCAGCAGCGGAGCGGGAGGGCCAAACAATGAGCAGTTCTTC
.	.	TRBJ1-5	TRBV7-8	CASSLGAGARSNQHF	TGTGCCAGCAGCTTAGGGGCCGGGGCCCGTAGCAATCAGCATTTT
.	.	TRBJ1-5	TRBV27	CASSSERGVEGNQPQHF	TGTGCCAGCAGTTCAGAAAGGGGAGTAGAAGGCAATCAGCCCCAGCATTTT
.	.	TRBJ2-1	TRBV11-3	CASSLEGWGNEQFF	TGTGCCAGCAGCTTAGAGGGTTGGGGGAATGAGCAGTTCTTC
.	few	TRBJ2-2	TRBV9	CASSVGGTGELFF	TGTGCCAGCAGCGTGGGGGGAACCGGGGAGCTGTTTTTT
.	.	TRBJ1-6	TRBV5-4	CASSPMWGPNSPLHF	TGTGCCAGCAGCCCGATGTGGGGGCCTAATTCACCCCTCCACTTT
.	.	TRBJ2-1	TRBV19	CASSISQGNEQFF	TGTGCCAGTAGTATCAGCCAGGGAAATGAGCAGTTCTTC
TRBD2	.	TRBJ2-1	TRBV14	CASSHTLAGVPYNEQFF	TGTGCCAGCAGCCATACCTTAGCGGGGGTACCCTACAATGAGCAGTTCTTC
.	.	TRBJ2-3	TRBV5-1	CASSLGSPRDTQYF	TGCGCCAGCAGCTTGGGGTCTCCGAGAGATACGCAGTATTTT
TRBD2	.	TRBJ2-7	TRBV30	CAWSELAGGYEQYF	TGTGCCTGGAGCGAACTAGCGGGAGGTTACGAGCAGTACTTC
.	.	TRBJ1-6	TRBV2	CASEKDGGRRGNSPLHF	TGTGCCAGCGAGAAAGACGGGGGACGGAGGGGGAATTCACCCCTCCACTTT
TRBD2	few	TRBJ2-1	TRBV28	CASSLYSGGTYNEQFF	TGTGCCAGCAGTTTATATAGCGGGGGCACTTACAATGAGCAGTTCTTC
TRBD1	.	TRBJ2-2	TRBV7-9	CASSPEQGAGGELFF	TGTGCCAGCAGCCCTGAACAGGGGGCCGGCGGGGAGCTGTTTTTT
.	.	TRBJ1-2	TRBV18	CASLPGLNYGYTF	TGTGCCAGCTTACCGGGACTTAACTATGGCTACACCTTC
.	.	TRBJ2-1	TRBV19	CASSIVGGPGFF	TGTGCCAGTAGTATAGTCGGAGGCCCGGGGTTCTTC
.	.	TRBJ1-1	TRBV6-6	CASSYFPDNTEAFF	TGTGCCAGCAGTTACTTCCCGGACAACACTGAAGCTTTCTTT
TRBD2	.	TRBJ2-1	TRBV29-1	CSVAKLAVNNEQFF	TGCAGCGTTGCCAAACTAGCGGTGAACAATGAGCAGTTCTTC
.	once	TRBJ1-2	TRBV9	CASSVADLGAGYTF	TGTGCCAGCAGCGTAGCGGATTTGGGTGCGGGCTACACCTTC
.	once	TRBJ1-3	TRBV7-6	CASSFQSGNTIYF	TGTGCCAGCAGCTTCCAGTCTGGAAACACCATATATTTT
.	.	TRBJ2-7	TRBV11-2	CASKGTSYEQYF	TGTGCCAGCAAGGGGACCTCCTACGAGCAGTACTTC
.	.	TRBJ2-1	TRBV7-8	CASSLGRVAYNERFF	TGTGCCAGCAGCTTAGGCAGGGTGGCTTACAATGAGCGGTTCTTC
.	.	TRBJ2-3	TRBV2	CASNGYVAASTDTQYF	TGTGCCAGCAATGGATATGTAGCGGCGAGCACAGATACGCAGTATTTT
.	.	TRBJ2-5	TRBV28	CASSLGGIVEQTQYF	TGTGCCAGCAGTTTAGGTGGGATTGTAGAACAGACCCAGTACTTC
.	few	TRBJ1-2	TRBV5-1	CASSPGGRTLANYGYTF	TGCGCCAGCAGCCCGGGGGGCAGAACATTAGCTAACTATGGCTACACCTTC